This TCR beta chain was recorded in a study of T-cell reconstitution after alpha-beta-depleted transplantation in children. The germline gives CDR1 DFQATT, CDR2 SNEGSKA (reference sequence). The CDR3 sequence is 12 residues long. The V end was cut by 6 bases, the J end by 5 bases, with 13 bases between. TCRbeta library preparation incorporated unique molecular identifiers. TCRdb independently ran MiXCR on the PCR reads; one entry per CDR3 protein. Of hundreds of thousands of distinct CDR3 sequences in the sample, approximately 16% were seen once. This clonotype was counted ten times or more. This sequence was found in a human donor who donated a stem cell graft to a child with acute myeloid leukemia. The specimen comprised PBMCs from the stem cell graft donor, sampled from the stem cell graft. The chain couples TRBV20-1 to TRBJ2-5; no firm D call. The CDR3 bases are TGCAGTGCAAAAGACCCTGGGGAGACCCAGTACTTC. Its translation: CSAKDPGETQYF.